The 25 T cell receptor beta chains reported below all come from one sample, sequenced in a study of blood T cell repertoires in COVID-19. Sequencing used immunoSEQ multiplex PCR; TCRdb keeps in-frame clones, though not all of them. Altogether a few hundred thousand clones are present, about 88% being singletons, with the ten largest covering 5% to 8%. Sequencing was performed on PBMCs or T cells enriched from blood (not recorded which). These receptors came from a woman aged 50 to 60 who had been exposed to COVID-19.

The V gene is TRBV19, the J gene TRBJ2-7, with 10 nucleotides matching TRBD1. The CDR3 sequence is 16 residues long. CDR1 is LNHDA, CDR2 SQIVND, per germline (reference sequence). The trim removed 3 bases at V and 3 bases at J, leaving 8 bases unmatched. CDR3 residues: CASSMGGTGAHYEQYF. DNA for the CDR3: TGTGCCAGTAGTATGGGGGGGACAGGGGCCCACTACGAGCAGTACTTC.

The chain carries TRBV3-1 (or the pseudogene TRBV3-2) and TRBJ1-3; TRBD1 agrees at 7 bases. The CDR3 loop spans 15 amino acids. V shed 2 bases, J shed 4 bases, and the junction held 5 bases outside the gene matches. The V gene's germline CDR1 is LGHDT and CDR2 YNNKEL (reference sequence). Written as DNA, the CDR3 is TGTGCCAGCAGCCAAACGCTGGGACAGGGAAACACCATATATTTT. This sequence encodes CASSQTLGQGNTIYF.

This chain joins TRBV3-1 (or the pseudogene TRBV3-2) and TRBJ2-3; 11 bases are shared with TRBD2. J lost 4 bases, V lost 3 bases, and 3 bases had no gene match. The CDR3 extends over 15 amino acids. Germline CDR1 is LGHDT and CDR2 is YNNKEL (reference sequence). CDR3 coding DNA: TGTGCCAGCAGCCATAGCGGGGGGGCCGCAGATACGCAGTATTTT. Residues: CASSHSGGAADTQYF.

This chain links TRBV5-1 with TRBJ1-4, with 9 nucleotides matching TRBD1. This CDR3 comprises 14 residues. Losses at the gene ends were 1 base for V and 7 bases for J; bases not matched to a gene: 2. Per germline, CDR1 SGHRS and CDR2 YFSETQ. The CDR3 DNA is TGCGCCAGCAGCTTGACAGGGGGCGTTGAAAAACTGTTTTTT. Translated, it gives CASSLTGGVEKLFF. Using reference TRBV5-1 and TRBJ1-4 for the parts outside the CDR3, the full variable domain is KAGVTQTPRYLIKTRGQQVTLSCSPISGHRSVSWYQQTPGQGLQFLFEYFSETQRNKGNFPGRFSGRQFSNSRSEMNVSTLELGDSALYLCASSLTGGVEKLFFGSGTQLSVL.

Turning to this clone: The junction departs from germline at one end; a sequencing error may be responsible. The gene calls are TRBV5-1 and TRBJ2-1, with D possibly matching TRBD1 (6 bases). The CDR3 loop spans 15 amino acids. Per germline, CDR1 SGHRS and CDR2 YFSETQ. The CDR3 here is CASRLGSTGSNEQFF. DNA of the CDR3: TGCGCCAGCAGATTGGGATCAACAGGGTCAAATGAGCAGTTCTTC.

The chain couples TRBV10-1 to TRBJ1-2; a weak D match, TRBD1 (6 bases). CDR1 and CDR2 from the germline V gene are WNHNN and SYGVQD (reference sequence). V was shortened by 0 bases and J by 2 bases, with 16 bases between the two germline ends. This CDR3 contains 17 residues. The CDR3 loop reads CASSESRNWGPNYGYTF. Written as DNA, the CDR3 is TGCGCCAGCAGTGAGTCGAGGAATTGGGGGCCAAACTATGGCTACACCTTC.

The rearrangement uses TRBV5-1 and TRBJ1-1, with 8 bases matching TRBD1. V was pared by 4 bases and J by 3 bases, with 2 bases of the junction left unmatched. The CDR3 has 13 amino acids. Per germline, CDR1 SGHRS and CDR2 YFSETQ. CDR3 region: CASSPTGDTEAFF. CDR3 nucleotide sequence: TGCGCCAGCAGCCCGACAGGGGACACTGAAGCTTTCTTT.

The chain has TRBV10-3 and TRBJ1-1; maybe TRBD1 (5 bases). Looked up from germline, CDR1 is ENHRY and CDR2 is SYGVKD. This CDR3 has 13 amino acids. V was cut by 7 bases and J by 0 bases, with 9 bases left in between. CDR3 sequence reads: CAITGQLNTEAFF. The CDR3 DNA reads TGTGCCATCACCGGACAACTGAACACTGAAGCTTTCTTT.

The CDR3 sequence is CASSSTGRSTDTQYF. CDR3 DNA sequence: TGTGCCAGCAGTTCGACAGGGCGAAGCACAGATACGCAGTATTTT. The chain links TRBV27 to TRBJ2-3, with 7 nucleotides matching TRBD1. Germline V gene lookup returns CDR1 MNHEY and CDR2 SMNVEV (reference sequence). With 4 bases clipped from V and 0 bases from J, the junction kept 4 bases outside the gene matches. CDR3 length equals 15 residues.

The gene calls are TRBV3-1 (or the pseudogene TRBV3-2) and TRBJ2-5; 10 nucleotides match TRBD2. CDR1 is LGHDT, CDR2 YNNKEL, per germline (reference sequence). CDR3 length equals 18 residues. V lost 2 bases and J lost 5; bases outside the gene matches: 14. The DNA for the CDR3 is TGTGCCAGCAGCCAACAACTACCCCTTAGCGGGGGGCGGGAGACCCAGTACTTC. Translation gives CASSQQLPLSGGRETQYF.

This chain uses TRBV3-1 (or the pseudogene TRBV3-2) with TRBJ1-5, with D unclear. Germline loops: CDR1 LGHDT, CDR2 YNNKEL (reference sequence). V shed 1 base and J shed 4 bases, with 11 bases lying between them. The CDR3 totals 15 residues. CDR3 in amino acids: CASSQGIPGNQPQHF. The CDR3 nucleotides read TGTGCCAGCAGCCAAGGGATCCCAGGAAATCAGCCCCAGCATTTT.

This chain connects TRBV12-3 or TRBV12-4 to TRBJ1-1; D is unresolved. With 3 bases removed from V and 0 bases from J, the gap between germline ends came to 2 bases. CDR3 length equals 12 residues. The CDR3 here is CASSFVNTEAFF. In DNA, the CDR3 is TGTGCCAGCAGTTTCGTGAACACTGAAGCTTTCTTT.

This chain uses TRBV11-2 with TRBJ1-1; no reliable D call. This CDR3 contains 13 residues. Germline V lookup: CDR1 SGHAT, CDR2 FQNNGV. Trimming removed 3 bases at V and 10 bases at J, with 15 bases between. The CDR3 DNA reads as TGTGCCAGCAGCTTCGGTGTTCGGGTAGGAGCTTTCTTT. Its protein product is CASSFGVRVGAFF.

The chain joins TRBV15 to TRBJ1-2; 9 bases fit TRBD1. The J segment lost 7 bases and the V segment lost 1 base, leaving 13 bases of the junction unmatched. This CDR3 region has 17 residues. Germline V gives CDR1 LNHNV, CDR2 YYDKDF (reference sequence). This CDR3 reads CATSRGTGVGSSGGYTF. The CDR3 region has the DNA TGTGCCACCAGCAGAGGGACAGGGGTTGGGTCTAGCGGTGGCTACACCTTC.

V is TRBV3-1 (or the pseudogene TRBV3-2) and J is TRBJ2-3, with 10 positions matching TRBD2. The CDR3 has 17 residues. Unmatched junction bases numbered 11, after V lost 1 base and J lost 7 bases. Germline assignment: CDR1 LGHDT and CDR2 YNNKEL (reference sequence). CDR3 coding DNA: TGTGCCAGCAGCCAAGGTAGCGGGGGGCCTATCGCGCATACGCAGTATTTT. Translation gives CASSQGSGGPIAHTQYF.

The chain carries TRBV27 and TRBJ1-1; D call uncertain. V dropped 6 bases and J dropped 1 base, with 12 bases sitting between them. Germline V gene sequence: CDR1 MNHEY, CDR2 SMNVEV (reference sequence). The CDR3 length is 14 residues. CDR3 DNA: TGTGCCAGCAGCCTAGAACGGGGGAACACTGAAGCTTTCTTT. This gives the protein CASSLERGNTEAFF.

The chain links TRBV11-2 to TRBJ2-2; 10 positions match TRBD2. Per the germline V gene, CDR1 is SGHAT and CDR2 is FQNNGV. CDR3 length: 17 amino acids. V lost 5 bases, J lost 5 bases, and 11 bases stayed unmatched. Here the CDR3 reads CASSPGSGGLSTGELFF. In DNA, the CDR3 is TGTGCCAGCAGCCCCGGTAGCGGGGGGCTCTCGACCGGGGAGCTGTTTTTT.

This clone was detected only once. The rearrangement joins TRBV20-1 to TRBJ2-7, with 8 bases identical to TRBD1. The length of the CDR3 is 14 residues. V lost 3 bases, J lost 4 bases, and 8 bases stayed unmatched. Germline loops: CDR1 DFQATT, CDR2 SNEGSKA (reference sequence). The DNA of the CDR3 is TGCAGTGCTAGTGTAGGCAGGGGGCTTTACGAGCAGTACTTC. Protein: CSASVGRGLYEQYF.

V and J are TRBV7-2 and TRBJ1-2, with D unresolved. The germline V gene has CDR1 SGHTA and CDR2 FQGNSA. The CDR3 length is 15 residues. V dropped 1 base and J dropped 8 bases, with 17 bases sitting between them. CDR3 in amino acids: CASSLDSGGSRGYTF. The CDR3, as DNA: TGTGCCAGCAGCTTAGATTCAGGAGGTTCTAGGGGCTACACCTTC.

The chain combines TRBV7-8 with TRBJ1-1; unclear D gene. The CDR3 sequence is 16 residues long. The V and J ends lost 1 base and 1 base respectively, with 13 bases between them. Germline CDR1 is SGHVS and CDR2 is FQNEAQ. The CDR3 DNA sequence: TGTGCCAGCAGCTTAGTGGCCGGGGATAAGAACACTGAAGCTTTCTTT. Protein sequence: CASSLVAGDKNTEAFF.

V and J are TRBV2 and TRBJ2-5; 7 positions match TRBD2. The J segment lost 5 bases and the V segment lost 2 bases, leaving 8 bases of the junction unmatched. In germline, CDR1 is SNHLY, CDR2 FYNNEI. The length of the CDR3 is 15 residues. CDR3 amino acids: CASSETSVGKETQYF. DNA for the CDR3: TGTGCCAGCAGTGAAACTAGCGTGGGAAAGGAGACCCAGTACTTC. The full variable domain, its missing parts supplied by reference TRBV2 and TRBJ2-5, is EPEVTQTPSHQVTQMGQEVILRCVPISNHLYFYWYRQILGQKVEFLVSFYNNEISEKSEIFDDQFSVERPDGSNFTLKIRSTKLEDSAMYFCASSETSVGKETQYFGPGTRLLVL.

The chain has TRBV2 and TRBJ2-2; TRBD2 aligns across 12 bases. Looked up from germline, CDR1 is SNHLY and CDR2 is FYNNEI. Losses at the gene ends were 6 bases for V and 4 bases for J; bases not matched to a gene: 0. The CDR3 spans 14 residues. The CDR3 spells CASRGLAGTGELFF. The DNA for the CDR3 is TGTGCCAGCAGGGGACTAGCGGGCACCGGGGAGCTGTTTTTT.

The chain employs TRBV9 and TRBJ1-5, with D possibly matching TRBD1 (5 bases). The germline V gene encodes CDR1 SGDLS and CDR2 YYNGEE. V lost 0 bases and J lost 7, with 8 bases in between. The CDR3 loop spans 13 amino acids. Here the CDR3 reads CASSVAPGQPQHF. The CDR3 DNA sequence: TGTGCCAGCAGCGTAGCTCCAGGGCAGCCCCAGCATTTT.

The chain is built from TRBV5-1 and TRBJ2-3; 11 bases are a match to TRBD2. The germline V gene encodes CDR1 SGHRS and CDR2 YFSETQ. V was pared by 4 bases and J by 2 bases, with 6 bases of the junction left unmatched. The CDR3 runs 16 residues. The CDR3 sequence: CASSHDSGGATDTQYF. The CDR3 bases are TGCGCCAGCAGCCACGATAGCGGGGGGGCCACAGATACGCAGTATTTT.

The chain couples TRBV23-1 to TRBJ1-2; 11 nucleotides align to TRBD1. TRBV23-1 is placed among ORFs of uncertain function. The V segment lost 3 bases and the J segment 4 bases; nucleotides outside the gene matches: 22. The CDR3 runs to 21 residues. CDR3 sequence (DNA): TGCGCCAGCAGTCAGCGACGATGGACAGGGGGCATTCAACGAGCTAGCTATGGCTACACCTTC. This encodes CASSQRRWTGGIQRASYGYTF.